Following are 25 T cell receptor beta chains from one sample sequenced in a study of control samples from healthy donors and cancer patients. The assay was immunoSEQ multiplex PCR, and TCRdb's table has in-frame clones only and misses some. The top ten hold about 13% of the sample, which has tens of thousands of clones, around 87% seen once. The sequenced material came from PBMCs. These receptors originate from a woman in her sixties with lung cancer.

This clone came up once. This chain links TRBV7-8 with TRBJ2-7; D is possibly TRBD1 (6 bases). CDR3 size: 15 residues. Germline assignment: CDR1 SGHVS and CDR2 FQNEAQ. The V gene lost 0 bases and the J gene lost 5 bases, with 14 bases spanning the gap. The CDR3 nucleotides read TGTGCCAGCAGCTTAGCGGGACAAATTTCCCACGAGCAGTACTTC. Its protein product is CASSLAGQISHEQYF.

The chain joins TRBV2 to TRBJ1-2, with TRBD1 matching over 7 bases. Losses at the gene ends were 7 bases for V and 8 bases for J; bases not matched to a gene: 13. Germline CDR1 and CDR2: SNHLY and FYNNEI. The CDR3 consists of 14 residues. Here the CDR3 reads CASILGQASGGYTF. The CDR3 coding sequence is TGTGCCAGCATCCTAGGACAGGCGTCTGGCGGCTACACCTTC.

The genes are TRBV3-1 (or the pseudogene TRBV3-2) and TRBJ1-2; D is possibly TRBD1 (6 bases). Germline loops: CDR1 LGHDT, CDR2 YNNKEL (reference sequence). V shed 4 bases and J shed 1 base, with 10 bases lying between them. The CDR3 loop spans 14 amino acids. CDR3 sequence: CASSRTDSNYGYTF. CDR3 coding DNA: TGTGCCAGCAGCCGGACGGACAGTAACTATGGCTACACCTTC.

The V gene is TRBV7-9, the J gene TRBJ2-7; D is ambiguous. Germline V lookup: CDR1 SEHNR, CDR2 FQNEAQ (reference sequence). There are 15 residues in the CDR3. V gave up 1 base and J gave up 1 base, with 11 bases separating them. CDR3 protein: CASSLGETDSYEQYF. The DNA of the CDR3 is TGTGCCAGCAGCTTAGGAGAGACTGATTCCTACGAGCAGTACTTC.

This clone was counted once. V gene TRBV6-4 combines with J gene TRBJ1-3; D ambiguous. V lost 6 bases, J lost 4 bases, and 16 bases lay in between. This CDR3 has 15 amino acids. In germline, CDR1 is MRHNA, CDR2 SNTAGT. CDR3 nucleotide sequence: TGTGCCAGCAGCCTTACCACCTTCGGGGGAAACACCATATATTTT. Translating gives CASSLTTFGGNTIYF.

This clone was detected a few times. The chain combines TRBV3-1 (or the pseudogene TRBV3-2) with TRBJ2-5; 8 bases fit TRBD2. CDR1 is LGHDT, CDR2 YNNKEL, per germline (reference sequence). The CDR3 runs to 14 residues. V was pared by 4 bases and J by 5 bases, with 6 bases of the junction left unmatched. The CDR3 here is CASSRGGSGETQYF. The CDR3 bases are TGTGCCAGCAGCCGCGGGGGGAGCGGGGAGACCCAGTACTTC.

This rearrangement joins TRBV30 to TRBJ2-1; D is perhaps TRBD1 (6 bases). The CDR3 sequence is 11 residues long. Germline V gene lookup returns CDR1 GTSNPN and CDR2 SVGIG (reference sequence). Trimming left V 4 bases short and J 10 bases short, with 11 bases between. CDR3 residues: CAWNARGEQFF. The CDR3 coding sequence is TGTGCCTGGAACGCCAGGGGAGAGCAGTTCTTC.

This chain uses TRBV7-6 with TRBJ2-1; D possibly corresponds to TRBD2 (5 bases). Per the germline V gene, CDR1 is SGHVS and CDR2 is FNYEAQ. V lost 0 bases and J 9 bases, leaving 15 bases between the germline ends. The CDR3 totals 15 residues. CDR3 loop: CASSLAISGSSEQFF. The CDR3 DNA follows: TGTGCCAGCAGCTTAGCGATTAGTGGGAGCAGTGAGCAGTTCTTC.

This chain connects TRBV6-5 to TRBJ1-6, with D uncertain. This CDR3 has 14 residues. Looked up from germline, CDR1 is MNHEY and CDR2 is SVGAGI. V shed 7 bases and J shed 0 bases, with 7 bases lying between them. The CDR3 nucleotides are TGTGCCAGCATGGGGAGCTCCTATAATTCACCCCTCCACTTT. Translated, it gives CASMGSSYNSPLHF.

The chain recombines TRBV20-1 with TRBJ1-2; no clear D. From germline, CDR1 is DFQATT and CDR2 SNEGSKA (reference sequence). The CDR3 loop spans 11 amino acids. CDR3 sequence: CSASGLMGYTF. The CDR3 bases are TGCAGCGCCTCGGGCCTCATGGGCTACACCTTC.

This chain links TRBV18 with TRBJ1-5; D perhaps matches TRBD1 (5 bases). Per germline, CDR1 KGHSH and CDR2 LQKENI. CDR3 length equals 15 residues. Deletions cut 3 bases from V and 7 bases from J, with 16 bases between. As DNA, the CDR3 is TGTGCCAGCTCACCGACCGGTAGGGGTGAGCAGCCCCAGCATTTT. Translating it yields CASSPTGRGEQPQHF.

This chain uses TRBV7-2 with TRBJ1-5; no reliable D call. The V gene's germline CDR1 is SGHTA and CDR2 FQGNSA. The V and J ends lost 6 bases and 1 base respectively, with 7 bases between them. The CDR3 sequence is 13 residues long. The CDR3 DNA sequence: TGTGCCAGCAGTCTCCGGAGCAATCAGCCCCAGCATTTT. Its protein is CASSLRSNQPQHF.

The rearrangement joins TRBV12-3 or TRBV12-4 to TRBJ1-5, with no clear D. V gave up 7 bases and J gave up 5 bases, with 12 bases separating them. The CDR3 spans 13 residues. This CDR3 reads CASTYRKYQPQHF. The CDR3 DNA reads TGTGCCAGCACCTACCGGAAGTATCAGCCCCAGCATTTT.

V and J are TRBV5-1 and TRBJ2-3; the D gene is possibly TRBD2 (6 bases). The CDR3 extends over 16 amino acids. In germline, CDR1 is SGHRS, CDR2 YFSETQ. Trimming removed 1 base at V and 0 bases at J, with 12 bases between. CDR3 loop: CASSLRTGTSTDTQYF. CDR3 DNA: TGCGCCAGCAGCTTGAGGACGGGGACTAGCACAGATACGCAGTATTTT.

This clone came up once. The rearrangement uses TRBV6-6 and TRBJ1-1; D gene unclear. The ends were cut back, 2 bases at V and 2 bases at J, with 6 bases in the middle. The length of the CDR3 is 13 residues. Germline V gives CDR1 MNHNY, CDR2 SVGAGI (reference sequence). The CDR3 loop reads CASSYPSNTEAFF. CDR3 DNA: TGTGCCAGCAGTTACCCCTCCAACACTGAAGCTTTCTTT.

CDR3 loop: CASIRTGEETQYF. In DNA, the CDR3 is TGTGCCAGCATTAGGACAGGGGAAGAGACCCAGTACTTC. The chain has TRBV6-6 and TRBJ2-5, with TRBD1 identical over 9 bases. Germline V CDR1 and CDR2: MNHNY, SVGAGI (reference sequence). CDR3 size: 13 residues. J was trimmed by 3 bases and V by 7 bases; bases with no gene match: 3.

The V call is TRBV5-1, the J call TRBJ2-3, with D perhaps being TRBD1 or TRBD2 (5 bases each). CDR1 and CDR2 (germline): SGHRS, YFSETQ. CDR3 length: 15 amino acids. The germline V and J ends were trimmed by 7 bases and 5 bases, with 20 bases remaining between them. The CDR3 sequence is CASGPGTIVGDTQYF. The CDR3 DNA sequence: TGCGCCAGCGGGCCGGGGACCATAGTAGGAGATACGCAGTATTTT.

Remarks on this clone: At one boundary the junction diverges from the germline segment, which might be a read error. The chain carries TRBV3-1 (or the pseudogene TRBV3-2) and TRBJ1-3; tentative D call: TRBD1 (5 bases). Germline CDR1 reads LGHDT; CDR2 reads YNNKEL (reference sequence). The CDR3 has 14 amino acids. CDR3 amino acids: CASSQPGPGSTIYF. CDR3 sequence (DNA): TGTGCCAGCAGCCAACCGGGACCTGGAAGCACCATATATTTT.

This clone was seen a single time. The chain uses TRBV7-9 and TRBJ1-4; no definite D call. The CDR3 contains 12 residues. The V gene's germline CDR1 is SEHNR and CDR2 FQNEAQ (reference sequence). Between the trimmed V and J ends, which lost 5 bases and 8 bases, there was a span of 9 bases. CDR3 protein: CASSTPREKLFF. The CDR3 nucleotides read TGTGCCAGCAGCACCCCTAGGGAAAAACTGTTTTTT.

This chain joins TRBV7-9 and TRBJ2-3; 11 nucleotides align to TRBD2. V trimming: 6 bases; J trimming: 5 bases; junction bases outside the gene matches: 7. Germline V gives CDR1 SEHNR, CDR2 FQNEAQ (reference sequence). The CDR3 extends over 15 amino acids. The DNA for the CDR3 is TGTGCCAGCAGTCCCGCGGGGACTAGCGGAGATACGCAGTATTTT. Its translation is CASSPAGTSGDTQYF.

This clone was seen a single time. CDR3 coding DNA: TGTGCCAGCAGCCAAGATCTCGACAGGGGCTACTACGAGCAGTACTTC. Translating gives CASSQDLDRGYYEQYF. V usage is TRBV4-2 and J usage is TRBJ2-7, with 8 positions matching TRBD1. The CDR3 totals 16 residues. The germline V gene encodes CDR1 LGHNA and CDR2 YNFKEQ. J lost 3 bases, V lost 0 bases, and 7 bases had no gene match.

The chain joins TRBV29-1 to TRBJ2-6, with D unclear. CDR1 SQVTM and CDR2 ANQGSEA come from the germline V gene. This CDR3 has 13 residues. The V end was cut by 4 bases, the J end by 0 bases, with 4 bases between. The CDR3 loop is CSVGSSGANVLTF. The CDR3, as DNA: TGCAGCGTTGGGAGCTCTGGGGCCAACGTCCTGACTTTC.

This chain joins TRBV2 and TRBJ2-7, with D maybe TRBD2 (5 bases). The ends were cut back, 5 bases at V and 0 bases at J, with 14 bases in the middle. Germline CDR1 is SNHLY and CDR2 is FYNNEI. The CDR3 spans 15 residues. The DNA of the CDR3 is TGTGCCAGCAGTCCGATTAGCGCGAGCTCCTACGAGCAGTACTTC. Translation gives CASSPISASSYEQYF.

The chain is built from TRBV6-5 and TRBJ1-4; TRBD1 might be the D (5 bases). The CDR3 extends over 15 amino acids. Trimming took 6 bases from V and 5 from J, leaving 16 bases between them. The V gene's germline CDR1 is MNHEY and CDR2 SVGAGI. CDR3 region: CASRSFGGRNEKLFF. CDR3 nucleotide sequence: TGTGCCAGCAGGTCCTTTGGGGGAAGGAATGAAAAACTGTTTTTT.

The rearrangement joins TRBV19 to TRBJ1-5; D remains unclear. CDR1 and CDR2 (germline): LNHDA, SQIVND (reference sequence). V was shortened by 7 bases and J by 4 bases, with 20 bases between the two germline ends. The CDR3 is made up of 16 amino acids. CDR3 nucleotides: TGTGCCAGTAATTCGAATTCGGGGATCGGGAATCAGCCCCAGCATTTT. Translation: CASNSNSGIGNQPQHF.